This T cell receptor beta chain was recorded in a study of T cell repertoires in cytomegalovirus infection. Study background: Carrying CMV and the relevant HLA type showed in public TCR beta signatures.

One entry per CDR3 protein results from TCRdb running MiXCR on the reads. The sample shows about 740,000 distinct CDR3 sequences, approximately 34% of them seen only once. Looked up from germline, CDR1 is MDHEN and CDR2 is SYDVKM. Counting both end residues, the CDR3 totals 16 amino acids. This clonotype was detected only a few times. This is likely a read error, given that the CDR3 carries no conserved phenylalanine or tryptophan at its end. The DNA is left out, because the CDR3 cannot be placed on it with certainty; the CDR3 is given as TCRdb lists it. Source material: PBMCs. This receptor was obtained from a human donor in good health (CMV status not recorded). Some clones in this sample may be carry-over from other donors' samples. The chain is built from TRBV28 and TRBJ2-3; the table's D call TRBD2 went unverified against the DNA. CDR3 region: CASSFMGLAGGPVEYV.